This T cell receptor (beta chain) was captured by sequencing in a study of identifying expanded T cells in peripheral blood. The CDR3 consists of 14 residues. Germline CDR1 and CDR2: SEHNR and FQNEAQ (reference sequence). V was trimmed by 7 bases and J by 0 bases, leaving 9 bases between them. Comment on this clone: The antigen is unknown.

Profiling relied on immunoSEQ multiplex PCR, and the TCRdb table lists in-frame clones only, not all of them. Altogether around 60,000 clones are present, roughly four fifths being singletons, with the ten largest covering under 20%. Study-wide findings and caveats: Technical replicates showed around 1.2 changed clones; two weeks 15 to 20; four weeks 19.

This receptor was taken from a person aged 18-70 years in good health. V and J are TRBV7-9 and TRBJ2-2, with a possible D match to TRBD1 (6 bases). The material sequenced was blood. CDR3 in amino acids: CASNQGSNTGELFF. In nucleotides, the CDR3 is TGTGCCAGCAACCAGGGGTCGAACACCGGGGAGCTGTTTTTT.